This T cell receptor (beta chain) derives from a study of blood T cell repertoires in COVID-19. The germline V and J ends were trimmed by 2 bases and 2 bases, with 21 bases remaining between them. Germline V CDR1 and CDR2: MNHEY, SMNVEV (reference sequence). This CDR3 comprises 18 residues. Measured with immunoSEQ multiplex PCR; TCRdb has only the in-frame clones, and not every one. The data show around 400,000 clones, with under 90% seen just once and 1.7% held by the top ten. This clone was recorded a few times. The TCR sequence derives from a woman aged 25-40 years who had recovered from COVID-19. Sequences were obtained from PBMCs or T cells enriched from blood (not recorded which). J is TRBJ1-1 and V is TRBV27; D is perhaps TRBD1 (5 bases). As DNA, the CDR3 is TGTGCCAGCAGTTTAGGTGGGCAGGGCGGGAGCGTCAACACTGAAGCTTTCTTT. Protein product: CASSLGGQGGSVNTEAFF.